Included here is one TCR beta chain sequence, with context. Generated by immunoSEQ multiplex PCR, the TCRdb table keeps only in-frame clones and is missing some. This sample yields 130,000 or so clones, of which approximately 77% are seen a single time; 7.9% belongs to the top ten. The sample originates from a study of blood T cell repertoires in COVID-19. Input material: peripheral blood. The receptor was derived from a human donor in a cohort sampled during active COVID-19.

CDR3 residues: CASSQDQRAGGPNYGYTF. The CDR3 bases are TGCGCCAGCAGCCAAGACCAAAGGGCAGGGGGACCTAACTATGGCTACACCTTC. The V and J genes are TRBV4-1 and TRBJ1-2; 7 bases agree with TRBD1. The CDR3 spans 18 residues. With V trimmed by 0 bases and J by 0 bases, 10 bases remained unmatched. CDR1 and CDR2 from the germline V gene are MGHRA and YSYEKL.